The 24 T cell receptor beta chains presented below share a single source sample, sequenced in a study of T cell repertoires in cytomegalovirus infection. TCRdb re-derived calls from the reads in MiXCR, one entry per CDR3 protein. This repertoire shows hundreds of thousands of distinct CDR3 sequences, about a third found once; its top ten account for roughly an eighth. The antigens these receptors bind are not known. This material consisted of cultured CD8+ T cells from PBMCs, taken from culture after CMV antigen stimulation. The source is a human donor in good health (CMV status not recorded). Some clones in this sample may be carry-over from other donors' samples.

The CDR3 protein is CAIPGTGSDSGNTIYF. In DNA, the CDR3 is TGTGCCATACCCGGGACAGGGTCCGACTCTGGAAACACCATATATTTT. The chain couples TRBV7-2 to TRBJ1-3; TRBD1 agrees at 9 bases. Per the germline V gene, CDR1 is SGHTA and CDR2 is FQGNSA. This CDR3 region has 16 residues. Trimming cost V 10 bases and J 0 bases; bases outside gene matches: 10.

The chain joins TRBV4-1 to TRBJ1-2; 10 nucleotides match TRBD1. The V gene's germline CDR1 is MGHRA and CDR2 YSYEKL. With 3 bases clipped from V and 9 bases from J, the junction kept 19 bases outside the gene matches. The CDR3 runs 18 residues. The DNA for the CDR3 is TGCGCCAGCAGCCAGTCAGGACAGGGGGTCCTATTTCCTATGAGCTACACCTTC. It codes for CASSQSGQGVLFPMSYTF.

CDR3 nucleotide sequence: TGTGCCACCAGGGGTGGGGGGCCTAGCACAGATACGCAGTATTTT. It encodes CATRGGGPSTDTQYF. The rearrangement uses TRBV15 and TRBJ2-3, with D perhaps TRBD1 or TRBD2 (6 bases each). The CDR3 has 15 amino acids. Looked up from germline, CDR1 is LNHNV and CDR2 is YYDKDF (reference sequence). Trimming shortened V by 6 bases and J by 0 bases, and 13 bases separated the two germline ends.

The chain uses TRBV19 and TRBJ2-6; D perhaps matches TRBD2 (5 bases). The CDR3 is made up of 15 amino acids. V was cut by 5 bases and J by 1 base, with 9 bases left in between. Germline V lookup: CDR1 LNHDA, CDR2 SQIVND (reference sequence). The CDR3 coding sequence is TGTGCCAGTAGTTCTCGGACTTCTGGGGCCAACGTCCTGACTTTC. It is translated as CASSSRTSGANVLTF.

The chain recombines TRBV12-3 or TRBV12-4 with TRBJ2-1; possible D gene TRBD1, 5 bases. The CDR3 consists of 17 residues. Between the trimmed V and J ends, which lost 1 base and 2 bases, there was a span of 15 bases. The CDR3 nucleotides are TGTGCCAGCAGTTTAGGACAGTTATCACTCGCCTACAATGAGCAGTTCTTC. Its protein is CASSLGQLSLAYNEQFF.

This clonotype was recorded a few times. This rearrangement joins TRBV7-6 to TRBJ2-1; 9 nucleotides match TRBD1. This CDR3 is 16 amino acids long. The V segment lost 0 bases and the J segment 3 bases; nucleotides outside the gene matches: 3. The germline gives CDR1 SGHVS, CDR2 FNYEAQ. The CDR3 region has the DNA TGTGCCAGCAGCTTAGCGGGACAGGGAATCTACAATGAGCAGTTCTTC. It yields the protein CASSLAGQGIYNEQFF.

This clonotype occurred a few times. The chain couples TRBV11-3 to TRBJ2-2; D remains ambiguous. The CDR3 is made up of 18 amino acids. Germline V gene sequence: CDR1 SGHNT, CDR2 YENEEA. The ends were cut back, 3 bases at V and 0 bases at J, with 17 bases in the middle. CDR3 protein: CASSLSWTYGPNTGELFF. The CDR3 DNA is TGTGCCAGCAGCTTGAGTTGGACCTATGGGCCGAACACCGGGGAGCTGTTTTTT.

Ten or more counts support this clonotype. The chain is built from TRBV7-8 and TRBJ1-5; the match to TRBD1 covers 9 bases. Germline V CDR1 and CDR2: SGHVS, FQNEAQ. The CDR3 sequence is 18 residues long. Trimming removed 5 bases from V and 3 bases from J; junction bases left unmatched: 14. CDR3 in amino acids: CASSPSSPGQGYNQPQHF. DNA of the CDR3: TGTGCCAGCAGCCCGAGTAGTCCGGGACAGGGTTACAATCAGCCCCAGCATTTT.

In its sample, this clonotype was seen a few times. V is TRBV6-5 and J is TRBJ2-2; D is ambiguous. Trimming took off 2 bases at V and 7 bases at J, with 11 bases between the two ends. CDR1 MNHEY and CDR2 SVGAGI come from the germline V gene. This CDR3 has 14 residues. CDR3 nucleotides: TGTGCCAGCAGTTACCCTGCGACCGGCGGGGAGCTGTTTTTT. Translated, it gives CASSYPATGGELFF.

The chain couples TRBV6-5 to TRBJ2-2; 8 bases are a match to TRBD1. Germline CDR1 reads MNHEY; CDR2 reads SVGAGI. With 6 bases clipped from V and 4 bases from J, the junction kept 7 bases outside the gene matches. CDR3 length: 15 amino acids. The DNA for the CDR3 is TGTGCCAGCAGAGGGACAGGTAGATCCACCGGGGAGCTGTTTTTT. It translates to CASRGTGRSTGELFF.

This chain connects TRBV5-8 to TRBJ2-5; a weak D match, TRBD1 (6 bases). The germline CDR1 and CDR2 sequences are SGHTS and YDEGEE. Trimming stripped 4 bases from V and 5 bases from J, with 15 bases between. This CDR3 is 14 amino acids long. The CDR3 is CASSPAGQRETQYF. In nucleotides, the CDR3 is TGTGCCAGCAGCCCCGCAGGACAGAGGGAGACCCAGTACTTC.

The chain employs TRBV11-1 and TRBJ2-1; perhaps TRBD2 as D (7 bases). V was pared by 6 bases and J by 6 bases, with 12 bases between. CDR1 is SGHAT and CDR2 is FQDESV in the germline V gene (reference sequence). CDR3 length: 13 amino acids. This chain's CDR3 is CASSRGAVNEQFF. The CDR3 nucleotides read TGTGCCAGCAGTCGGGGGGCCGTCAATGAGCAGTTCTTC. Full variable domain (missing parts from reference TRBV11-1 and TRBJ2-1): EAEVAQSPRYKITEKSQAVAFWCDPISGHATLYWYRQILGQGPELLVQFQDESVVDDSQLPKDRFSAERLKGVDSTLKIQPAELGDSAMYLCASSRGAVNEQFFGPGTRLTVL.

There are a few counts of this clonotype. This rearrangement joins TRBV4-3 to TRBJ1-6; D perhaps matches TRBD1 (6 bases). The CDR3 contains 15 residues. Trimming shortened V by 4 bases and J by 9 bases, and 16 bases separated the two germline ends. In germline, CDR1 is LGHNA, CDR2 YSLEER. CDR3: CASSLSFQGISPLHF. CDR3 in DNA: TGCGCCAGCAGCCTTTCCTTTCAGGGGATTTCACCCCTCCACTTT.

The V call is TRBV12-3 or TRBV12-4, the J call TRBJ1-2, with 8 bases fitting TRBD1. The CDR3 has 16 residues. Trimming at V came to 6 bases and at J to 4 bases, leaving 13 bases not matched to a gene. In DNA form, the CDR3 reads TGTGCCAGCAGCCTAAAGCGGACAGGGAGCCTCTATGGCTACACCTTC. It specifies CASSLKRTGSLYGYTF.

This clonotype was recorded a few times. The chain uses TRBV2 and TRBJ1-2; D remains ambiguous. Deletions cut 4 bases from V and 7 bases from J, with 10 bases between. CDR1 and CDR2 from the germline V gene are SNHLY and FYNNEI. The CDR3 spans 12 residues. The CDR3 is CASSGRVGGYTF. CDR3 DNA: TGTGCCAGCAGTGGAAGGGTAGGTGGCTACACCTTC.

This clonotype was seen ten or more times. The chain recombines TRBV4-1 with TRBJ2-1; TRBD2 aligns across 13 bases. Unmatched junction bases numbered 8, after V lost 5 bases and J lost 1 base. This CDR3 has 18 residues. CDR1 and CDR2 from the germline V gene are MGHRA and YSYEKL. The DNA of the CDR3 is TGCGCCAGCAGCACATCACTAGCGGGGGGGGGATCCTACAATGAGCAGTTCTTC. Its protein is CASSTSLAGGGSYNEQFF.

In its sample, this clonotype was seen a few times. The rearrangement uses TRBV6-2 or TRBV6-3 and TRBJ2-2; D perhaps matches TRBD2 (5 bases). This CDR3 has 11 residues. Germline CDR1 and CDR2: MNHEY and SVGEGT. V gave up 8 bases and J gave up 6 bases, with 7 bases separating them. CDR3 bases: TGTGCCAGCGAGGGTTCCGGGGAGCTGTTTTTT. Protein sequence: CASEGSGELFF.

The CDR3 bases are TGTGCCAGTAGTAGGGGCTATTCCCTCTACGAGCAGTACTTC. Protein: CASSRGYSLYEQYF. V is TRBV19 and J is TRBJ2-7; weak D call: TRBD1 (5 bases). The CDR3 is 14 residues long. With 4 bases removed from V and 3 bases from J, the gap between germline ends came to 13 bases. The germline gives CDR1 LNHDA, CDR2 SQIVND (reference sequence). The entire variable domain, with the rest obtained from reference TRBV19 and TRBJ2-7, is as follows: DGGITQSPKYLFRKEGQNVTLSCEQNLNHDAMYWYRQDPGQGLRLIYYSQIVNDFQKGDIAEGYSVSREKKESFPLTVTSAQKNPTAFYLCASSRGYSLYEQYFGPGTRLTVT.

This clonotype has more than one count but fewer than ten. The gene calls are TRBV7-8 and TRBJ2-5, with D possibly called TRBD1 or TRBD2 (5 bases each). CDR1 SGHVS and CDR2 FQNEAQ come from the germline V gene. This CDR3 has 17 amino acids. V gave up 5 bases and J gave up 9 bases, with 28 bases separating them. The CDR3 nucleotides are TGTGCCAGCAGCCCCTCTCCCCCGACAGCCGAACTGGGGGCCCAGTACTTC. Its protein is CASSPSPPTAELGAQYF.

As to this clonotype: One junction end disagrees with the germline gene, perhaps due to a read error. The CDR3 protein is CVSSGMGLVYGYTF. CDR3 bases: TGTGTCAGCAGCGGGATGGGCCTGGTCTATGGCTACACCTTC. The chain employs TRBV5-5 and TRBJ1-2, with no clear D. The germline CDR1 and CDR2 sequences are SGHKS and YYEKEE (reference sequence). The CDR3 loop spans 14 amino acids. The whole variable domain, remainder taken from reference TRBV5-5 and TRBJ1-2, is DAGVTQSPTHLIKTRGQQVTLRCSPISGHKSVSWYQQVLGQGPQFIFQYYEKEERGRGNFPDRFSARQFPNYSSELNVNALLLGDSALYLCVSSGMGLVYGYTFGSGTRLTVV.

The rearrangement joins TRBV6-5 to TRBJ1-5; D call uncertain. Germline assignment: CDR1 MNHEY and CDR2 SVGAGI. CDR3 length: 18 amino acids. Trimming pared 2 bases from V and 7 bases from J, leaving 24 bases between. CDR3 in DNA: TGTGCCAGCAGTTACCGTGGTTACGGTAAACTAGTAGAACAGCCCCAGCATTTT. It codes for CASSYRGYGKLVEQPQHF.

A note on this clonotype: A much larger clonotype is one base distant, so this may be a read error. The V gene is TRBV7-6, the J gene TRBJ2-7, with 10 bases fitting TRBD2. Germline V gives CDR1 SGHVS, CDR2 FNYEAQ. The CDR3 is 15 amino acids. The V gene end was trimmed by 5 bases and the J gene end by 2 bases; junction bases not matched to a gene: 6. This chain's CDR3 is CASSETSGDPYEQYF. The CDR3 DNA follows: TGTGCCAGCAGCGAAACTAGCGGGGATCCCTACGAGCAGTACTTC.

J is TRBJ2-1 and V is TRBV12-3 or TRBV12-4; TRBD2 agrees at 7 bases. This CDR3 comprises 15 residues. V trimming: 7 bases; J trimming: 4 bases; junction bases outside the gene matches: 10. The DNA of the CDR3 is TGTGCCAGCATCTGGGGGGGACTTGAGTACAATGAGCAGTTCTTC. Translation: CASIWGGLEYNEQFF.

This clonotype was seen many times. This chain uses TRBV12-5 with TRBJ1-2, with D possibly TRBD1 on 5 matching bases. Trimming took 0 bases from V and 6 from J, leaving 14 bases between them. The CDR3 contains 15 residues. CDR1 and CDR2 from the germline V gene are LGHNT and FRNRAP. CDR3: CASGLVPGGRDGYTF. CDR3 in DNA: TGTGCTAGTGGTTTGGTACCTGGGGGACGTGATGGCTACACCTTC. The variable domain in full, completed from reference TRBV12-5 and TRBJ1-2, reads DARVTQTPRHKVTEMGQEVTMRCQPILGHNTVFWYRQTMMQGLELLAYFRNRAPLDDSGMPKDRFSAEMPDATLATLKIQPSEPRDSAVYFCASGLVPGGRDGYTFGSGTRLTVV.